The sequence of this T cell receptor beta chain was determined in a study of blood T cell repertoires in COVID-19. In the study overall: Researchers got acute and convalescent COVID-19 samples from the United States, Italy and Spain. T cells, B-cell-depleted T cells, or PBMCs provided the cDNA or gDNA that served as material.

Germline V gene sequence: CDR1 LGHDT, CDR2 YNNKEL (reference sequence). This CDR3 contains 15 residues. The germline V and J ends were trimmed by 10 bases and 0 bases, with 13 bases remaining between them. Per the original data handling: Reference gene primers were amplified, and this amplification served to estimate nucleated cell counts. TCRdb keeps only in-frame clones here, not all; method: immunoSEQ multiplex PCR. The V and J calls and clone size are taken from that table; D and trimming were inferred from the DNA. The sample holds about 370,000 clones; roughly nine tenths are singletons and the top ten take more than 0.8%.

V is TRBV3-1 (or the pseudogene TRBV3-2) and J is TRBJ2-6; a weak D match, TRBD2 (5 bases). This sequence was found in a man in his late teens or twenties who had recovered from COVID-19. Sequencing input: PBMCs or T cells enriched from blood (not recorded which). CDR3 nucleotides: TGTGCCACCAAAGAGGGCCTCTCTGGGGCCAACGTCCTGACTTTC. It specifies CATKEGLSGANVLTF.